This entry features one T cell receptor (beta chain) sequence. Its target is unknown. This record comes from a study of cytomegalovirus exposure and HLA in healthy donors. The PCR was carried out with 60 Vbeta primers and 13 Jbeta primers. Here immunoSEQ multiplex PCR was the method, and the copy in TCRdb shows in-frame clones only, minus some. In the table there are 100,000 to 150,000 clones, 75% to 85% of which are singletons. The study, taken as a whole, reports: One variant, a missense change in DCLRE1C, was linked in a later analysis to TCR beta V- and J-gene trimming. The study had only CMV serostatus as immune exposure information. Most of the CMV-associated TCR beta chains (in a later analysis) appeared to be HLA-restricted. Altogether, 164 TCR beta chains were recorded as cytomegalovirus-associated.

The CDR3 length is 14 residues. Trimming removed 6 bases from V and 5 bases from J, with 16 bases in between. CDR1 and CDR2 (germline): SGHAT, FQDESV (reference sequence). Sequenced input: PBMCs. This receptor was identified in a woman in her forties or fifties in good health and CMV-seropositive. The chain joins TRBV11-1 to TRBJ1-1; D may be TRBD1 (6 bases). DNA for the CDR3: TGTGCCAGCAGAGGAGACAGGTATCGGACTGAAGCTTTCTTT. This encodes CASRGDRYRTEAFF.